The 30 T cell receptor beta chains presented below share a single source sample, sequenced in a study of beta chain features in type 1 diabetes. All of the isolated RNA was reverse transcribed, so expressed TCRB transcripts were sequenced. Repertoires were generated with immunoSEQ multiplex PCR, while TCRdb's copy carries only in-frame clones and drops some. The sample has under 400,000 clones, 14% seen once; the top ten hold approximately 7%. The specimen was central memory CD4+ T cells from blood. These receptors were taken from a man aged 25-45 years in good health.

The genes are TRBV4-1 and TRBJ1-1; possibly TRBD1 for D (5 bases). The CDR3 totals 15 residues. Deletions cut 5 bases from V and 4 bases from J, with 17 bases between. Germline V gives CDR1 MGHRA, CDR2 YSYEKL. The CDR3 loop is CASSAREGASTEAFF. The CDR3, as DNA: TGCGCCAGCAGCGCGAGAGAAGGGGCTTCCACTGAAGCTTTCTTT.

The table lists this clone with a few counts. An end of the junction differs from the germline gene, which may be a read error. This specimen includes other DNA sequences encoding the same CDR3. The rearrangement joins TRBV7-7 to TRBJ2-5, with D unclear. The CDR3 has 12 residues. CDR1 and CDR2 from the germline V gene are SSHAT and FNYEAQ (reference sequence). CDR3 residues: CASSQNKETQYF. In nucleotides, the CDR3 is TGTGCTAGCAGCCAAAATAAAGAGACCCAGTACTTC.

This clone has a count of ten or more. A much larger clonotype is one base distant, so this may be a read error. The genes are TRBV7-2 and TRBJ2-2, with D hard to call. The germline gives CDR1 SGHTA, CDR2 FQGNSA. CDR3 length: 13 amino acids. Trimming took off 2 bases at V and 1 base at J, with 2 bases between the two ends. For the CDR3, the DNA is TGTGCCAGCAGCTTATTGAACACCGGGGAGCTGTTTTTT. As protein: CASSLLNTGELFF.

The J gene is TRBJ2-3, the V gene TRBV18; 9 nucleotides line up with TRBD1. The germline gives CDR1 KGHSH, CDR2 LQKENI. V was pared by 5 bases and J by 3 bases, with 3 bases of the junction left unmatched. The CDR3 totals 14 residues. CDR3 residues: CASSAGTGTDTQYF. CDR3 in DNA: TGTGCCAGCTCAGCCGGGACAGGGACAGATACGCAGTATTTT.

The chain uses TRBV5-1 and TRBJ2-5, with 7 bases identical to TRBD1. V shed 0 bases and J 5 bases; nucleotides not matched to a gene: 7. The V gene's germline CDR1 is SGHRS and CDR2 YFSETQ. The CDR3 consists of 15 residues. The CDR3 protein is CASSLEGAGRETQYF. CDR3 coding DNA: TGCGCCAGCAGCTTGGAGGGGGCCGGTAGGGAGACCCAGTACTTC.

The CDR3, as DNA: TGTGCCAGCAGGAACCCTAGCGGGGGGGGAAGCACAGATACGCAGTATTTT. Protein sequence: CASRNPSGGGSTDTQYF. The chain recombines TRBV2 with TRBJ2-3; 12 positions match TRBD2. The CDR3 extends over 17 amino acids. The germline CDR1 and CDR2 sequences are SNHLY and FYNNEI. J lost 0 bases, V lost 6 bases, and 7 bases had no gene match.

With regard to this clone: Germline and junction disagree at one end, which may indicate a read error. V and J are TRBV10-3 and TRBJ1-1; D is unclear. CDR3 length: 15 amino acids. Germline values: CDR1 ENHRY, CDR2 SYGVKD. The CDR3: CASSSLGRLNTEAFF. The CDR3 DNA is TGTGCCAGCAGTTCACTAGGACGGCTGAACACTGAAGCTTTCTTT.

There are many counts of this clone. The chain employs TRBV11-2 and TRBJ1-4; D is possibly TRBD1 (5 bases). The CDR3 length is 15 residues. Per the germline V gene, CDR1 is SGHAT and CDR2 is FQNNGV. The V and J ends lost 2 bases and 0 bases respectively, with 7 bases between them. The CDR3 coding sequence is TGTGCCAGCAGCTTACTGACAGCAACTAATGAAAAACTGTTTTTT. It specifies CASSLLTATNEKLFF. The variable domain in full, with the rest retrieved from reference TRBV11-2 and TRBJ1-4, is EAGVAQSPRYKIIEKRQSVAFWCNPISGHATLYWYQQILGQGPKLLIQFQNNGVVDDSQLPKDRFSAERLKGVDSTLKIQPAKLEDSAVYLCASSLLTATNEKLFFGSGTQLSVL.

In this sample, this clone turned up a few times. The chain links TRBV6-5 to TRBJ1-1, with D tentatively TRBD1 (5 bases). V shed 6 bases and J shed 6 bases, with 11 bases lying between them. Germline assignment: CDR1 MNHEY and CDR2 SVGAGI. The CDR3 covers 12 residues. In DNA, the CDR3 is TGTGCCAGCAGCGCCCGGGGGGCTGAAGCTTTCTTT. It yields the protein CASSARGAEAFF.

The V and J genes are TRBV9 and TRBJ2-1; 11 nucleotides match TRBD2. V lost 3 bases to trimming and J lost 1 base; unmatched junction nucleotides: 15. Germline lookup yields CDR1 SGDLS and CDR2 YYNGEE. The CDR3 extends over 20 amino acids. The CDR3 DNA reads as TGTGCCAGCAGCGATTCTACACTAGCGGGGGTTAGAAGGTCCTACAATGAGCAGTTCTTC. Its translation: CASSDSTLAGVRRSYNEQFF.

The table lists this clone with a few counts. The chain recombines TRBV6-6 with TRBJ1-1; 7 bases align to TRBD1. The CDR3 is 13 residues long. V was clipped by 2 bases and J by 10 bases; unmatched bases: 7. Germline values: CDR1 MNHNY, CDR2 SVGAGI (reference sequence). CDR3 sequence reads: CASSYTQGLGAFF. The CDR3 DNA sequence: TGTGCCAGCAGTTACACACAGGGGCTGGGAGCTTTCTTT.

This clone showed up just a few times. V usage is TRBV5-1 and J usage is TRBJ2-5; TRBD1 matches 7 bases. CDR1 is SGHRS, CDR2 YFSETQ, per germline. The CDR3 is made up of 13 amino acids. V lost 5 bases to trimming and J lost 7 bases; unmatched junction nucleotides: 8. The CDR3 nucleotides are TGCGCCAGCAGTTTCACAGGGGACGGGACCCAGTACTTC. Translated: CASSFTGDGTQYF.

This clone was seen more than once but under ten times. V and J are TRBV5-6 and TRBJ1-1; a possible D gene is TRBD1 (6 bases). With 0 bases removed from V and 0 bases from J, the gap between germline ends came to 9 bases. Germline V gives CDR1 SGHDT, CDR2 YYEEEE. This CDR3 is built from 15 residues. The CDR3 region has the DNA TGTGCCAGCAGCTTGGTGGACAGAATGAACACTGAAGCTTTCTTT. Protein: CASSLVDRMNTEAFF.

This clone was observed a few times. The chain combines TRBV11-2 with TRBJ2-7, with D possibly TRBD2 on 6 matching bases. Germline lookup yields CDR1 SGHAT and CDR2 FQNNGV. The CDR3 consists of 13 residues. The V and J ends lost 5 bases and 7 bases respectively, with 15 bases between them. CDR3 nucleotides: TGTGCCAGCAGCACATCGCCGGGAGTTGAGCAGTACTTC. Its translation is CASSTSPGVEQYF.

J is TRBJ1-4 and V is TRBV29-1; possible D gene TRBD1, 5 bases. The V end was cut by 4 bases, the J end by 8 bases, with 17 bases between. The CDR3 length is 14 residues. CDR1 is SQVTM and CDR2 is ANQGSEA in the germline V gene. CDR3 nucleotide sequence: TGCAGCGTTGTAGGCACCGGGACGGGGGAAAAACTGTTTTTT. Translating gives CSVVGTGTGEKLFF. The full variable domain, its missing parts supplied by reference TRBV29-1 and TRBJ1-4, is SAVISQKPSRDICQRGTSLTIQCQVDSQVTMMFWYRQQPGQSLTLIATANQGSEATYESGFVIDKFPISRPNLTFSTLTVSNMSPEDSSIYLCSVVGTGTGEKLFFGSGTQLSVL.

Here the CDR3 DNA reads TGCGCCAGCAGCCAAGATGGGCGTCTGGGTTCAGATACGCAGTATTTT. Residues: CASSQDGRLGSDTQYF. The rearrangement links TRBV4-1 to TRBJ2-3; D unresolved. V lost 0 bases and J 4 bases, leaving 14 bases between the germline ends. The CDR3 length is 16 residues. Germline CDR1 and CDR2: MGHRA and YSYEKL.

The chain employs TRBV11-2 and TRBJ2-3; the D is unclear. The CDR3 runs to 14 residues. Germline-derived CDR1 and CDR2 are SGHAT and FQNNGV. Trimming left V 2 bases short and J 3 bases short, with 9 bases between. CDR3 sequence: CASSLFAETDTQYF. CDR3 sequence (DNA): TGTGCCAGCAGCTTATTTGCTGAAACAGATACGCAGTATTTT.

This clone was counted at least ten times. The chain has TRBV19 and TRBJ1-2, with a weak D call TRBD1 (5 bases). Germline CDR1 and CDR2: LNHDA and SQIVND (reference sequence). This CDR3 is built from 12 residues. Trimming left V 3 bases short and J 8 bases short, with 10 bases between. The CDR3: CASSMAGYGYTF. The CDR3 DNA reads TGTGCCAGTAGTATGGCAGGGTACGGCTACACCTTC.

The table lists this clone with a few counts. Written as DNA, the CDR3 is TGTGCCACCAGCAGCGGGGGGTCCCTCATGAACACTGAAGCTTTCTTT. It yields the protein CATSSGGSLMNTEAFF. The chain joins TRBV15 to TRBJ1-1; TRBD1 might be the D (5 bases). CDR3 length: 16 residues. Trimming took off 3 bases at V and 0 bases at J, with 14 bases between the two ends. Germline lookup yields CDR1 LNHNV and CDR2 YYDKDF (reference sequence).

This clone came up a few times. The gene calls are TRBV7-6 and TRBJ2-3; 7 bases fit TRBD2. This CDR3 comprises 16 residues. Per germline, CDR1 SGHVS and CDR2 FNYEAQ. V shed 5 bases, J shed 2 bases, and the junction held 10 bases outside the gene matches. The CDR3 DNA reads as TGTGCCAGCAGCCTCGGGAGCCTAGCGGTCACAGATACGCAGTATTTT. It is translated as CASSLGSLAVTDTQYF.

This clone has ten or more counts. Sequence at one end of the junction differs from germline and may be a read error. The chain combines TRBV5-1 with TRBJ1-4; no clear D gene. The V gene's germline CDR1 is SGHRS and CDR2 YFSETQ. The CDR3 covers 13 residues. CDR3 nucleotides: TGCGCCAGCAGCCAAGGCCCTAAGGAAAAACTGTTTTTT. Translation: CASSQGPKEKLFF.

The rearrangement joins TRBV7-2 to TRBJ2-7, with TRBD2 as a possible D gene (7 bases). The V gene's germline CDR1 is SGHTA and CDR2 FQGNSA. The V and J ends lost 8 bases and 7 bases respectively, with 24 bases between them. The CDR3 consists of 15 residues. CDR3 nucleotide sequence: TGTGCCAGCGGCCCCGGGTTTGCGGGGGCTGGAGAGCAGTACTTC. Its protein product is CASGPGFAGAGEQYF. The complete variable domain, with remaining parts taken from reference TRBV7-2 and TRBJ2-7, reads GAGVSQSPSNKVTEKGKDVELRCDPISGHTALYWYRQSLGQGLEFLIYFQGNSAPDKSGLPSDRFSAERTGGSVSTLTIQRTQQEDSAVYLCASGPGFAGAGEQYFGPGTRLTVT.

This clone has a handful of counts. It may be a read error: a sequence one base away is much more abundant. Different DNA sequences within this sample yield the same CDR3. The CDR3 sequence: CAWTAAGFGETQYF. The DNA for the CDR3 is TGTGCCTGGACCGCTGCTGGGTTCGGGGAGACCCAGTACTTC. This chain connects TRBV30 to TRBJ2-5; D not resolved. The V end lost 4 bases, the J end lost 5 bases, and 17 bases lay between the germline ends. The CDR3 has 14 amino acids. Germline values: CDR1 GTSNPN, CDR2 SVGIG (reference sequence). Filled out from reference TRBV30 and TRBJ2-5, the complete variable domain reads SQTIHQWPATLVQPVGSPLSLECTVEGTSNPNLYWYRQAAGRGLQLLFYSVGIGQISSEVPQNLSASRPQDRQFILSSKKLLLSDSGFYLCAWTAAGFGETQYFGPGTRLLVL.

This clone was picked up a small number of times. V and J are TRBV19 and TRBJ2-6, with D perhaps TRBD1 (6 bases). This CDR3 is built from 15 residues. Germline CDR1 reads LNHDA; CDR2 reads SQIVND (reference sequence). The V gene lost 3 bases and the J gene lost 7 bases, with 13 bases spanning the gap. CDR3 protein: CASSIPPTGANVLTF. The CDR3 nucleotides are TGTGCCAGTAGTATTCCCCCGACAGGAGCCAACGTCCTGACTTTC.

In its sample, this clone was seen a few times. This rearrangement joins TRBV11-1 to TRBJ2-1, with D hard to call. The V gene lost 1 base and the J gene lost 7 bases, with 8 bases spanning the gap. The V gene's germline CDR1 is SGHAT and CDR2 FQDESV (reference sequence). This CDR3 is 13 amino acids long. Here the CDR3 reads CASSLGQVNEQFF. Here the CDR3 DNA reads TGTGCCAGCAGCTTAGGTCAGGTGAATGAGCAGTTCTTC.

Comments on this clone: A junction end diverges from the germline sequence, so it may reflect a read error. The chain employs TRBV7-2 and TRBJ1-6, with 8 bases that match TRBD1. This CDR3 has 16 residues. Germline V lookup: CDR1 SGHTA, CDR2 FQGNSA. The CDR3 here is CASSLAGTGHNSPLHF. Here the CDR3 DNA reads TGTGCCAGCAGCCTAGCCGGGACAGGACATAATTCACCCCTCCACTTT.

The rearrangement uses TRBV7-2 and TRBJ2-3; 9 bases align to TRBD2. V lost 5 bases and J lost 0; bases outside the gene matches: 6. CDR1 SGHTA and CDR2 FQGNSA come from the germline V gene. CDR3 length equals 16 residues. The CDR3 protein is CASSPRTSASTDTQYF. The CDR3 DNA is TGTGCCAGCAGCCCGCGGACTAGCGCTAGCACAGATACGCAGTATTTT.

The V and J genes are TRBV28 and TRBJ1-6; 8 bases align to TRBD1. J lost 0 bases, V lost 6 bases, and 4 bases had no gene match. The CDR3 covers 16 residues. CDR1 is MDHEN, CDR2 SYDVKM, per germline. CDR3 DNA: TGTGCCAGCAGGGGGACAGGCAGCTCCTATAATTCACCCCTCCACTTT. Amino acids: CASRGTGSSYNSPLHF.

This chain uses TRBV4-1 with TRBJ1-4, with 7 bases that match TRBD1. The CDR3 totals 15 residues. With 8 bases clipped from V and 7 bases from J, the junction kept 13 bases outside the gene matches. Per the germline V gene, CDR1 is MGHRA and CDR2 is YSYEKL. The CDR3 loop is CASEIKTGPSEKLFF. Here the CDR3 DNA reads TGCGCCAGCGAGATCAAGACAGGGCCCAGTGAAAAACTGTTTTTT.

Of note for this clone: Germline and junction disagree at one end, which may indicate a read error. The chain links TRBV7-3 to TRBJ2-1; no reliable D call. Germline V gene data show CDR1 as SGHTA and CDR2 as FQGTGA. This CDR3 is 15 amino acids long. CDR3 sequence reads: CASRLTVGPYNEQFF. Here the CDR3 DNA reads TGTGCCAGCAGATTAACGGTAGGGCCCTACAATGAGCAGTTCTTC. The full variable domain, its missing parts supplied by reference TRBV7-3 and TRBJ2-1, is GAGVSQTPSNKVTEKGKYVELRCDPISGHTALYWYRQSLGQGPEFLIYFQGTGAADDSGLPNDRFFAVRPEGSVSTLKIQRTERGDSAVYLCASRLTVGPYNEQFFGPGTRLTVL.